The text below deals with one T cell receptor beta chain. These data are taken from a study of blood T cell repertoires in COVID-19. V was pared by 2 bases and J by 3 bases, with 9 bases of the junction left unmatched. The CDR3 is 17 residues long. CDR1 is MDHEN, CDR2 SYDVKM, per germline. The table came from immunoSEQ multiplex PCR; TCRdb's copy has only in-frame clones and leaves some out. The sample lists fewer than 400,000 clones; roughly nine tenths were seen once. Sequencing used PBMCs or T cells enriched from blood (not recorded which). This TCR was recovered from a woman aged 25 to 39 who had recovered from COVID-19. The chain couples TRBV28 to TRBJ1-4; 7 nucleotides agree with TRBD1. The CDR3 sequence: CASSLSFRGQPNEKLFF. The CDR3 nucleotides are TGTGCCAGCAGTTTAAGTTTTCGGGGACAGCCTAATGAAAAACTGTTTTTT. Based on the CDR3 plus reference TRBV28 and TRBJ1-4, the full variable domain is DVKVTQSSRYLVKRTGEKVFLECVQDMDHENMFWYRQDPGLGLRLIYFSYDVKMKEKGDIPEGYSVSREKKERFSLILESASTNQTSMYLCASSLSFRGQPNEKLFFGSGTQLSVL.